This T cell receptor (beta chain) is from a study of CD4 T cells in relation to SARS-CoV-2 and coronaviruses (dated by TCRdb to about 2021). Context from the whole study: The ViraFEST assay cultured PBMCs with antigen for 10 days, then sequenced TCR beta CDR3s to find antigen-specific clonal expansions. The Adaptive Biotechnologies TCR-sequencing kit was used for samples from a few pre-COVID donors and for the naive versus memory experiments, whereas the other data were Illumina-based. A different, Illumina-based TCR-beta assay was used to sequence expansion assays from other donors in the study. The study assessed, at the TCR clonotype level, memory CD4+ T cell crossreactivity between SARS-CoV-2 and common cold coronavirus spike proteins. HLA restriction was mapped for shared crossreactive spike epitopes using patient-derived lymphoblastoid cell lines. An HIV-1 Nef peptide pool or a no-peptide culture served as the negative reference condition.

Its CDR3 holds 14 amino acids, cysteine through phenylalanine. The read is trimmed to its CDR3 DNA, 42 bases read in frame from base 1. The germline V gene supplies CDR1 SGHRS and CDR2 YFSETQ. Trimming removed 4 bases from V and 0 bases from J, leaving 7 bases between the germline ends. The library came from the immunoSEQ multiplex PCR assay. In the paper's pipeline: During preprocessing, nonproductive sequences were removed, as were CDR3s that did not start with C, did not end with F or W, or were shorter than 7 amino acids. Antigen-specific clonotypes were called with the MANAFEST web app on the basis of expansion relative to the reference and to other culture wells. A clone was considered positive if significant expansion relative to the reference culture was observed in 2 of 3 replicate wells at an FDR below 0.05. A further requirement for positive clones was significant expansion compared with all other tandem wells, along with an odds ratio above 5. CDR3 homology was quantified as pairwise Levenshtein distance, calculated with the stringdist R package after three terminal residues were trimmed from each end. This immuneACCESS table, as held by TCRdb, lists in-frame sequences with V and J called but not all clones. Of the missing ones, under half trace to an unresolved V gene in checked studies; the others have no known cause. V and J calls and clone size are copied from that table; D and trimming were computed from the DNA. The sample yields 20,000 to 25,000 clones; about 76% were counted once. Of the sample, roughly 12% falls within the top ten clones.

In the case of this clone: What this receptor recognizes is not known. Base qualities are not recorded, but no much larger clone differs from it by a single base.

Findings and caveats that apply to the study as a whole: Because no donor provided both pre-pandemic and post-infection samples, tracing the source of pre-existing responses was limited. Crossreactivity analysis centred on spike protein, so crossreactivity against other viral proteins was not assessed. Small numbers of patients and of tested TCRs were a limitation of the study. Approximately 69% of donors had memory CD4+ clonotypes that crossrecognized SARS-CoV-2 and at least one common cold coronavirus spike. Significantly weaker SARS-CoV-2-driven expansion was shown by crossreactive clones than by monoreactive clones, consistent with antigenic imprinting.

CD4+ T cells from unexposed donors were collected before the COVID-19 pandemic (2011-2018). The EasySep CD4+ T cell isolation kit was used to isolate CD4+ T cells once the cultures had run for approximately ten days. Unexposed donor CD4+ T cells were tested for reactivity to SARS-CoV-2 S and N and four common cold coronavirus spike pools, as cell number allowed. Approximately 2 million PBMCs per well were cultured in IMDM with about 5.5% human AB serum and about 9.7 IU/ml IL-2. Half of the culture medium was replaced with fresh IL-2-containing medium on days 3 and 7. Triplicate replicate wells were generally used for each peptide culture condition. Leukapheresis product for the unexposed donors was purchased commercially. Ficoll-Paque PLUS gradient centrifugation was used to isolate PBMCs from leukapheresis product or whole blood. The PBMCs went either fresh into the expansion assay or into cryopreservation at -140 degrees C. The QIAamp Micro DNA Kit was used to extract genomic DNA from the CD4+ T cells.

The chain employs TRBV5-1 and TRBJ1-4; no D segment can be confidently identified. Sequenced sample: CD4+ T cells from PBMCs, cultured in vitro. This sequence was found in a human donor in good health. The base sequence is TGCGCCAGCAGCGTGGATTCAACTAATGAAAAACTGTTTTTT. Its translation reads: CASSVDSTNEKLFF.